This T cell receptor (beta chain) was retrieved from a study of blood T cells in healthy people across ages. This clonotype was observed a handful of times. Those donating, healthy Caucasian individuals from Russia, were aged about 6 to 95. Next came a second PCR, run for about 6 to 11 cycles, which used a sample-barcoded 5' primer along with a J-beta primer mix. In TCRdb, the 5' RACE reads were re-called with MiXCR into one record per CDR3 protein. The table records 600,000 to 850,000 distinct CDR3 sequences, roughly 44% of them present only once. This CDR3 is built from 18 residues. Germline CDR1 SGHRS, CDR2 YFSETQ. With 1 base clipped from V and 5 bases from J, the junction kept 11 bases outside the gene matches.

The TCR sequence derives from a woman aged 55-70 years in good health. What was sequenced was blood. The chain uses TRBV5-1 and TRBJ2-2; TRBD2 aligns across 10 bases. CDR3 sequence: CASSLRPSGRTTTGELFF. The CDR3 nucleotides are TGCGCCAGCAGCTTGCGGCCTAGCGGGAGAACTACAACCGGGGAGCTGTTTTTT. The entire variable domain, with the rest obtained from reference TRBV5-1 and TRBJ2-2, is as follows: KAGVTQTPRYLIKTRGQQVTLSCSPISGHRSVSWYQQTPGQGLQFLFEYFSETQRNKGNFPGRFSGRQFSNSRSEMNVSTLELGDSALYLCASSLRPSGRTTTGELFFGEGSRLTVL.